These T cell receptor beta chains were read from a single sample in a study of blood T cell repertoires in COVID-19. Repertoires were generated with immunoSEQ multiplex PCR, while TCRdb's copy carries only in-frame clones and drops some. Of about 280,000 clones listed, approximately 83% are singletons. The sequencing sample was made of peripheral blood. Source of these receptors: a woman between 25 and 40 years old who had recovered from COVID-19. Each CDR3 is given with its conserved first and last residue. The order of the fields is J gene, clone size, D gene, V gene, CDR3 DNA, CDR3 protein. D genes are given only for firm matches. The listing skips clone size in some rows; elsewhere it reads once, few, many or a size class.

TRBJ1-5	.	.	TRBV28	TGTGCCAGCAGTTTATCGGGACATTCTAGCAATCAGCCCCAGCATTTT	CASSLSGHSSNQPQHF
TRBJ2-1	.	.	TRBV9	TGTGCCAGCAGCGTTACAGGGCTCCCCTACAATGAGCAGTTCTTC	CASSVTGLPYNEQFF
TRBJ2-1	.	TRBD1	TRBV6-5	TGTGCCAGCAGGGCCTCCGGGACAGGGTCCAATGAGCAGTTCTTC	CASRASGTGSNEQFF
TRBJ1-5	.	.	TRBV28	TGTGCCAGCAGTTCCGGGTTGGGGGCTAATCAGCCCCAGCATTTT	CASSSGLGANQPQHF
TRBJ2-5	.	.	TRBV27	TGTGCCAGCAGTTTATCGGGCCAGGAAGAGACCCAGTACTTC	CASSLSGQEETQYF
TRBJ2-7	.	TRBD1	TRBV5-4	TGTGCCAGCAGCACCCGAGGGACAGGAGGCTCCTACGAGCAGTACTTC	CASSTRGTGGSYEQYF
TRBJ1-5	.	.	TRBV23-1	TGCGCCAGCAGTCAATCAAAGCTTCTCCGCAGGGGCAGGCAGCCCCAGCATTTT	CASSQSKLLRRGRQPQHF
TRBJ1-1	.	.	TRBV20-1	TGCAGTGCTCAACAGTACACTGAAGCTTTCTTT	CSAQQYTEAFF
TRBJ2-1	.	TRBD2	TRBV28	TGTGCCAGCAGTGGGGGACTAGCGGGAGGTGATGAGCAGTTCTTC	CASSGGLAGGDEQFF
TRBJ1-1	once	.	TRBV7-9	TGTGCCAGCAGCTTTACGTATACGGACACTGAAGCTTTCTTT	CASSFTYTDTEAFF
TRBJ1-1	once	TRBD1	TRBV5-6	TGTGCCAGCAGCCCGGACAGGGGGGGTAAGAACACTGAAGCTTTCTTT	CASSPDRGGKNTEAFF
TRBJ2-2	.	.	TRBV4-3	TGCGCCAGCAGCCAAGATCTTGGGCCCGGGGAGCTGTTTTTT	CASSQDLGPGELFF
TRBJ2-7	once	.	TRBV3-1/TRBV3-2	TGTGCCAGCAGCCAAGACGTCAGGTCCCGCGAGCAGTACTTC	CASSQDVRSREQYF
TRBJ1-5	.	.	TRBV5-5	TGTGCCAGCAGCTTGGCCCAGGCCCGGATCCATCAGCCCCAGCATTTT	CASSLAQARIHQPQHF
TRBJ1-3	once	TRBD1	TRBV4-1	TGCGCCAGCAGCCAAGCCGGGACAGGGGGTTCTGGAAACACCATATATTTT	CASSQAGTGGSGNTIYF
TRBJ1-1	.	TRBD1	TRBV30	TGTGCCTACCGGGACAGGTCGTGGTCTGAAGCTTTCTTT	CAYRDRSWSEAFF
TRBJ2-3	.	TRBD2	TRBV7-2	TGTGCCAGCGTAGCGGGGGTCCACGTATTT	CASVAGVHVF
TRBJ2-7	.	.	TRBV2	TGTGCCAGCAGTGAAGTGGTGGGAGGCTCCTACGAGCAGTACTTC	CASSEVVGGSYEQYF
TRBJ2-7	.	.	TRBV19	TGTGCCAGTAGTATAGTTTCGGGGTCCTACGAGCAGTACTTC	CASSIVSGSYEQYF
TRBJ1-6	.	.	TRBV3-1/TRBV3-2	TGTGCCAGCAGCCAAGGACATCCAAGTTCACCCCTCCACTTT	CASSQGHPSSPLHF
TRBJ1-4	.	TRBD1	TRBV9	TGTGCCAGCAGCGTAGGAATGCGGGGGACAGGGGTTGAAAAACTGTTTTTT	CASSVGMRGTGVEKLFF
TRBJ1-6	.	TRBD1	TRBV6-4	TGTGCCAGCTCGGACAGGGACAATTCACCCCTCCACTTT	CASSDRDNSPLHF
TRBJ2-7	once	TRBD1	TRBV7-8	TGTGCCAGCAGCTTAGGACAGGGGGTCTACGAGCAGTACTTC	CASSLGQGVYEQYF
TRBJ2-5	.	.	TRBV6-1	TGTGCCAGCAGTGAAGCACAGGGAGGGCAAGAGACCCAGTACTTC	CASSEAQGGQETQYF
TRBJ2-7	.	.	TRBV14	TGTGCCAGCAGCCAACGGCTAGGATGGGAGCAGTACTTC	CASSQRLGWEQYF
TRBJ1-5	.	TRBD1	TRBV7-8	TGTGCCAGCAGCTGGGGGACAGGGTATGATCAGCCCCAGCATTTT	CASSWGTGYDQPQHF
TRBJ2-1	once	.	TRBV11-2	TGTGCCAGCAGTCTATCGTCTATGGGGGCAAATGAGCAGTTCTTC	CASSLSSMGANEQFF
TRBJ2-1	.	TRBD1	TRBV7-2	TGTGCCAGCAGCTCGTACACCGGGACAGGGGGACTGGTCAATGAGCAGTTCTTC	CASSSYTGTGGLVNEQFF
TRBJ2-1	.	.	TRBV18	TGTGCCAGCTCACCTTTTACAGGGTCCTACAATGAGCAGTTCTTC	CASSPFTGSYNEQFF
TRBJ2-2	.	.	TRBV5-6	TGTGCCAGCAGCCAGGTCACCGGGGAGCTGTTTTTT	CASSQVTGELFF
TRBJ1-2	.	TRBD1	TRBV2	TGTGCCAGCAGTCTACAGGGGAACTATGGCTACACCTTC	CASSLQGNYGYTF
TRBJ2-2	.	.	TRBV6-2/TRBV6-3	TGTGCCAGCAGTTACTTGGACTTTTGGAACACCGGGGAGCTGTTTTTT	CASSYLDFWNTGELFF
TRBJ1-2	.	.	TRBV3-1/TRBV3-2	TGTGCCAGCAGCCAAGTCAGGGGAAAGGATAACTATGGCTACACCTTC	CASSQVRGKDNYGYTF
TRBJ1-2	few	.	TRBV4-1	TGCGCCAGCAGCCAAGACGGGGGGTCGTATGGCTACACCTTC	CASSQDGGSYGYTF
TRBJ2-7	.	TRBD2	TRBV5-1	TGCGCCAGCAGCAGAACAGCGAGCGGGACGAGCTCCTACGAGCAGTACTTC	CASSRTASGTSSYEQYF
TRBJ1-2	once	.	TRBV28	TGTGCCAGTACTATCCCGGGGTATGGCTACACCTTC	CASTIPGYGYTF
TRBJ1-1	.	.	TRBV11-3	TGTGCCAGCAGCCTCTCCACACAGGCCACTGAAGCTTTCTTT	CASSLSTQATEAFF